This TCR beta chain stems from a study of shared clonotypes between healthy human individuals. Turning to the study itself: CD8 memory received one plate per donor, CD8 naive two, CD4 memory three and CD4 naive three. Findings of the study overall: It was observed that approximately 5% of naive CD4 clonotypes were shared across a handful of donors. With few donors, the genetic and exposure-history diversity represented was limited. Naive subsets usually exceeded memory subsets in estimated richness.

CDR1 and CDR2 from the germline V gene are MNHEY and SMNVEV (reference sequence). Trimming cost V 4 bases and J 2 bases, with 9 bases left between them. The CDR3 totals 13 residues. CD8 cells regarded as naive lacked CD45RO, were positively chosen for CCR7, and omitted terminally differentiated effector memory CD45RA+ cells. The protocol was immunoSEQ multiplex PCR, while the TCRdb copy is restricted to in-frame clones and leaves out a portion. The table records about 820,000 clones, roughly 92% of them present only once. In the case of this clone: Its target is unknown. In the same sample, other DNA sequences code for this CDR3.

The material sequenced was naive CD8+ T cells sorted from blood. The TCR comes from a man between 25 and 39 years old in good health. The chain has TRBV27 and TRBJ2-7; no clear D gene. The CDR3 is CASSSSGAYEQYF. The CDR3 DNA follows: TGTGCCAGCAGTTCTAGTGGAGCCTACGAGCAGTACTTC.